This T cell receptor (beta chain) was recovered during a study of T cell changes during pregnancy in multiple sclerosis. This CDR3 spans 17 amino acids. J gave up 1 base and V 9 bases, and 18 bases lay outside the gene matches. The V gene's germline CDR1 is MDHEN and CDR2 SYDVKM. The method was immunoSEQ multiplex PCR; TCRdb's version includes in-frame clones alone and lacks a portion of them. Of about 110,000 clones in the sample, roughly nine tenths are singletons; the top ten hold around 1.6%. This rearrangement joins TRBV28 to TRBJ2-7; 7 bases are shared with TRBD1. This clonotype originated in a female donor with multiple sclerosis, enrolled in a pregnancy study. The material sequenced was peripheral blood, taken before pregnancy. This CDR3 is CASTPPQQGPGSYEQYF. As DNA, the CDR3 is TGTGCCAGTACCCCCCCCCAACAGGGGCCCGGGTCCTACGAGCAGTACTTC.